The 3 T cell receptor beta chains presented below share a single source sample, sequenced in a study of somatic mutations in cytotoxic T cells in rheumatoid arthritis. The repertoire was sequenced with immunoSEQ multiplex PCR; TCRdb's copy has only in-frame clones and lacks some. This sample has roughly 3,500 clones; around four fifths occur once, and the top ten carry about 13%. Sequencing used CD8+ T cells sorted from blood. The source is a woman aged 50 to 65 with rheumatoid arthritis.

The rearrangement links TRBV29-1 to TRBJ2-1; a possible D gene is TRBD2 (5 bases). CDR1 and CDR2 from the germline V gene are SQVTM and ANQGSEA. CDR3 size: 14 residues. The ends were cut back, 8 bases at V and 4 bases at J, with 18 bases in the middle. The DNA for the CDR3 is TGCAGCTTCCTCGGCGGACTGATGTACAATGAGCAGTTCTTC. This sequence encodes CSFLGGLMYNEQFF.

The chain links TRBV11-1 to TRBJ2-3, with TRBD2 as a possible D gene (5 bases). V shed 0 bases and J shed 2 bases, with 12 bases lying between them. The CDR3 runs 16 residues. Germline V CDR1 and CDR2: SGHAT, FQDESV (reference sequence). CDR3 residues: CASSLARAGYTDTQYF. In nucleotides, the CDR3 is TGTGCCAGCAGCTTAGCGCGGGCGGGCTACACAGATACGCAGTATTTT.

V is TRBV6-4 and J is TRBJ2-3, with 9 nucleotides matching TRBD2. Losses at the gene ends were 3 bases for V and 6 bases for J; bases not matched to a gene: 4. Germline assignment: CDR1 MRHNA and CDR2 SNTAGT. CDR3 length: 14 amino acids. CDR3: CASSDAGGPDTQYF. In nucleotides, the CDR3 is TGTGCCAGCAGTGATGCGGGAGGGCCGGATACGCAGTATTTT.